This TCR beta chain derives from a study of metastatic and nonmetastatic thyroid tumors. On the study more broadly: Repertoires of blood and of tissue (tumor or nodule) from malignant and benign thyroid patients were compared.

The table lists this clone with many counts. TCRdb re-analyzed the PCR reads using MiXCR. The sample records tens of thousands of clones, roughly a fifth being singletons. Every patient was untreated before thyroid surgery. Input material: blood. This receptor was obtained from a female donor with papillary thyroid cancer or a benign thyroid nodule (not recorded which). Some clones in this sample may be carry-over from other donors' samples.

Written as DNA, the CDR3 is TGTGCCAGCAGCCGACTGGGACAGAACTACGAGCAGTACTTC. Amino acids: CASSRLGQNYEQYF. The chain links TRBV5-6 to TRBJ2-7, with TRBD1 identical over 7 bases. The germline V gene has CDR1 SGHDT and CDR2 YYEEEE. The V and J ends lost 4 bases and 3 bases, in that order; junction bases with no gene match: 7. The CDR3 is 14 amino acids. Complete variable domain (other parts from reference TRBV5-6 and TRBJ2-7): DAGVTQSPTHLIKTRGQQVTLRCSPKSGHDTVSWYQQALGQGPQFIFQYYEEEERQRGNFPDRFSGHQFPNYSSELNVNALLLGDSALYLCASSRLGQNYEQYFGPGTRLTVT.